Following are 20 T cell receptor beta chains from one sample sequenced in a study of tissue T cells after allogeneic stem cell transplantation. Profiled with immunoSEQ multiplex PCR; TCRdb holds only in-frame clones, not every one. The sample has approximately 50,000 clones, approximately 70% seen once. Sequenced input: sorted cells pooled from one or two spleens. These receptor sequences come from a pool of C57BL/6 mice in good health.

A word on this clone: Genes here carry mouse names. The read stops 1 residue short of the end of the CDR3; the missing end is completed from the germline J gene. This chain connects TRBV16 to TRBJ1-1, with D tentatively TRBD1 (5 bases). Trimming cost V 9 bases and J 6 bases, with 14 bases left between them. This CDR3 is 12 amino acids long. Germline V lookup: CDR1 SGHSA, CDR2 FRNQAP. The part of the CDR3 DNA that was read is TGTGCAAGTATCAGGGAAGGCTCAGAAGTCTTC. This encodes CASIREGSEVF. The entire CDR3 protein is CASIREGSEVFF.

In its sample, this clone was seen a few times. Germline and genes: mouse. The CDR3 end falls 1 residue outside the read, so it is completed with the germline J gene. The chain carries TRBV13-3 and TRBJ2-7; 10 positions match TRBD2. The CDR3 runs to 14 residues. Germline V gives CDR1 NNHDY, CDR2 SYVADS. V was clipped by 4 bases and J by 4 bases; unmatched bases: 5. The sequenced part of the CDR3 DNA is TGTGCCAGCAGTCCCCACTGGGGGGGTTATGAACAGTAC. Residues: CASSPHWGGYEQY. The whole CDR3 sequence reads CASSPHWGGYEQYF.

Comments on this clone: Gene names are the mouse ones. Read data end 1 residue before the CDR3 end; the end is taken from the germline J gene. The rearrangement uses TRBV31 and TRBJ2-3; D may be TRBD1 (6 bases). Deletions cut 1 base from V and 1 base from J, with 9 bases between. Germline CDR1 reads GKSSPN; CDR2 reads SITVG. This CDR3 spans 14 amino acids. The CDR3 reads CAWSQGEGAETLYF. The part of the CDR3 DNA that was read is TGTGCCTGGAGTCAGGGGGAGGGTGCAGAAACGCTGTAT.

Notes on this clone: Any gene name here is a mouse gene name. The read finishes 1 residue shy of the CDR3 end, and the germline J gene is used to complete it. This rearrangement joins TRBV13-1 to TRBJ2-3; 8 nucleotides align to TRBD1. Germline CDR1 and CDR2: NSHNY and SYGAGN. V shed 0 bases, J shed 3 bases, and the junction held 6 bases outside the gene matches. The CDR3 length is 16 residues. CDR3 amino acids: CASSDATGGRAETLYF. The CDR3 DNA, read in part, is TGTGCCAGCAGTGATGCAACAGGGGGTAGGGCAGAAACGCTGTAT.

Note on this clone: Mouse gene names and germline throughout. The read ends 1 residue early relative to the CDR3; the germline J gene fills the gap. The V gene is TRBV31, the J gene TRBJ2-7; 7 positions agree with TRBD1. J lost 3 bases, V lost 7 bases, and 3 bases had no gene match. The CDR3 sequence is 11 residues long. Germline V gene lookup returns CDR1 GKSSPN and CDR2 SITVG. CDR3 sequence reads: CAYGQDYEQYF. The CDR3 DNA, read in part, is TGTGCCTATGGACAGGACTATGAACAGTAC.

There are a few counts of this clone. Germline and genes here are mouse. The read gets to within 1 residue of the CDR3 end, and the germline J gene fills in the rest. The V call is TRBV31, the J call TRBJ1-3; D gene ambiguous. Trimming shortened V by 0 bases and J by 0 bases, and 0 bases separated the two germline ends. There are 12 residues in the CDR3. From germline, CDR1 is GKSSPN and CDR2 SITVG. The chain's CDR3 is CAWSLSGNTLYF. Partial CDR3 DNA: TGTGCCTGGAGTCTTTCTGGAAATACGCTCTAT.

Turning to this clone: All gene names here are mouse names. The read terminates 1 residue ahead of where the CDR3 ends, so the germline J gene completes it. V usage is TRBV19 and J usage is TRBJ2-5, with D tentatively TRBD1 (5 bases). The germline V gene encodes CDR1 FNHDT and CDR2 SITEND (reference sequence). CDR3 length: 14 amino acids. Trimming took 2 bases from V and 7 from J, leaving 14 bases between them. The DNA read from the CDR3 is TGTGCCAGCAGTATGAGGCAGGGAGGGAACACCCAGTAC. Translated, it gives CASSMRQGGNTQY. The entire CDR3 protein reads CASSMRQGGNTQYF.

Note on this clone: Gene names are mouse gene names. The read terminates 1 residue ahead of where the CDR3 ends, so the germline J gene completes it. The chain has TRBV13-2 and TRBJ2-5; 7 bases agree with TRBD2. In germline, CDR1 is NNHNN, CDR2 SYGAGS (reference sequence). V dropped 1 base and J dropped 6; count of bases not matched to a gene: 2. CDR3 size: 13 residues. The chain's CDR3 is CASGDLWGDTQYF. The CDR3 DNA, read in part, is TGTGCCAGCGGTGATCTCTGGGGGGACACCCAGTAC.

A word on this clone: Genes and germline are mouse. The read gets to within 1 residue of the CDR3 end, and the germline J gene fills in the rest. The chain has TRBV2 and TRBJ1-4; 9 nucleotides match TRBD1. With 2 bases clipped from V and 4 bases from J, the junction kept 2 bases outside the gene matches. Germline V gene lookup returns CDR1 LGHNA and CDR2 YSYQKL. This CDR3 contains 15 residues. The CDR3 is CASSQTGGGNERLFF. The sequenced part of the CDR3 DNA is TGTGCCAGCAGCCAAACAGGGGGCGGCAACGAAAGATTATTT.

This clone has just a few counts. The gene names here belong to mouse. The read ends 1 residue before the CDR3 terminus; that terminus is restored from the germline J gene. J is TRBJ2-4 and V is TRBV16; 7 bases agree with TRBD1. This CDR3 has 13 amino acids. V was pared by 5 bases and J by 6 bases, with 5 bases of the junction left unmatched. Germline V gene sequence: CDR1 SGHSA, CDR2 FRNQAP. The covered CDR3 bases are TGTGCAAGCAGCCACACAGGGGTGAACACCTTGTAC. This sequence encodes CASSHTGVNTLY. The whole CDR3 protein reads CASSHTGVNTLYF.

With regard to this clone: Mouse gene names and germline throughout. The CDR3 bases that were read are TGTGCAAGCAGCTTAGGGGGGGGCTCCGACTACACC. Its translation is CASSLGGGSDYT. The whole CDR3 is CASSLGGGSDYTF. The rearrangement links TRBV16 to TRBJ1-2, with TRBD1 as a possible D gene (5 bases). The CDR3 goes on 1 residue after the read ends, and that part is filled in from the germline J gene. The CDR3 runs 13 residues. The ends were cut back, 1 base at V and 4 bases at J, with 7 bases in the middle. The germline V gene encodes CDR1 SGHSA and CDR2 FRNQAP.

As for this clone: Gene names refer to mouse genes. The read comes to an end 1 residue before the CDR3 does, leaving the germline J gene to fill in the end. The chain is built from TRBV13-3 and TRBJ2-2; D remains ambiguous. V was clipped by 2 bases and J by 0 bases, with 8 bases between them. From germline, CDR1 is NNHDY and CDR2 SYVADS. The CDR3 runs 15 residues. CDR3 in amino acids: CASSEGGANTGQLYF. The CDR3 bases that were read are TGTGCCAGCAGTGAAGGTGGTGCAAACACCGGGCAGCTCTAC.

A note on this clone: Gene names and germline refer to mouse. The sequence runs out 1 residue before the end of the CDR3; the remainder is reconstructed from the germline J gene. J is TRBJ1-2 and V is TRBV1, with 10 nucleotides matching TRBD1. V trimming: 5 bases; J trimming: 2 bases; junction bases outside the gene matches: 5. This CDR3 is built from 15 residues. Germline V gene lookup returns CDR1 NSQYPW and CDR2 LRSPGD (reference sequence). This CDR3 is CTCSSTGGENSDYTF. The sequenced part of the CDR3 DNA is TGCACCTGCAGTTCGACAGGGGGCGAGAACTCCGACTACACC.

Comment on this clone: Gene names are mouse gene names. The read finishes 1 residue shy of the CDR3 end, and the germline J gene is used to complete it. The chain carries TRBV24 and TRBJ2-5; D is perhaps TRBD1 (6 bases). The CDR3 runs to 13 residues. The V gene lost 2 bases and the J gene lost 8 bases, with 11 bases spanning the gap. The V gene's germline CDR1 is KGHTA and CDR2 FRNEEI. Partial CDR3 DNA: TGTGCCAGCAGTCTGGGGACAAAAGGCACCCAGTAC. It encodes CASSLGTKGTQY. The whole CDR3 is CASSLGTKGTQYF.

In regard to this clone: Gene names and germline match the mouse. Read coverage stops 1 residue before the CDR3 terminus; the germline J gene supplies the remainder. This chain joins TRBV13-1 and TRBJ1-5; TRBD1 aligns across 8 bases. Germline assignment: CDR1 NSHNY and CDR2 SYGAGN. V shed 4 bases and J 3 bases; nucleotides not matched to a gene: 6. The CDR3 spans 15 residues. The CDR3 protein is CASSPSGGGNQAPLF. CDR3 bases read: TGTGCCAGCAGTCCCTCAGGGGGCGGCAACCAGGCTCCGCTT.

Points on this clone: These gene names are mouse names. The read stops 1 residue short of the end of the CDR3; the missing end is completed from the germline J gene. V usage is TRBV13-1 and J usage is TRBJ2-3; TRBD2 matches at 8 bases. J was trimmed by 0 bases and V by 5 bases; bases with no gene match: 5. Looked up from germline, CDR1 is NSHNY and CDR2 is SYGAGN. The CDR3 has 15 amino acids. The part of the CDR3 DNA that was read is TGTGCCAGCAGGAACTGGGGGACTAGTGCAGAAACGCTGTAT. Translated, it gives CASRNWGTSAETLY. The whole CDR3 is CASRNWGTSAETLYF.

This clone was counted between two and nine times. Mouse gene names and germline throughout. Sequencing ends 1 residue short of the CDR3 end; the germline J gene provides the rest. The gene calls are TRBV1 and TRBJ2-7; 8 nucleotides align to TRBD1. V lost 0 bases to trimming and J lost 3 bases; unmatched junction nucleotides: 4. The CDR3 runs 15 residues. Per germline, CDR1 NSQYPW and CDR2 LRSPGD (reference sequence). The CDR3 here is CTCSADQGALYEQYF. Partial CDR3 DNA: TGCACCTGCAGTGCAGATCAGGGGGCTCTCTATGAACAGTAC.

On this clone itself: Gene names refer to mouse genes. The read comes to an end 1 residue before the CDR3 does, leaving the germline J gene to fill in the end. The chain has TRBV29 and TRBJ2-5; D not certain. Germline loops: CDR1 MSHET, CDR2 SYDVDS. The CDR3 has 15 amino acids. Trimming stripped 2 bases from V and 0 bases from J, with 9 bases between. The CDR3 region is CASSLPSQNQDTQYF. The part of the CDR3 DNA that was read is TGTGCTAGCAGTTTACCCTCGCAAAACCAAGACACCCAGTAC. The entire variable domain, with the rest obtained from reference TRBV29 and TRBJ2-5, is as follows: DMKVTQMPRYLIKRMGENVLLECGQDMSHETMYWYRQDPGLGLQLIYISYDVDSNSEGDIPKGYRVSRKKREHFSLILDSAKTNQTSVYFCASSLPSQNQDTQYFGPGTRLLVL.

About this clone: Gene labels here are mouse ones. The CDR3 end lies 1 residue beyond the end of the read and is filled in from the germline J gene. The chain joins TRBV13-2 to TRBJ2-2; 10 nucleotides agree with TRBD2. V dropped 0 bases and J dropped 6; count of bases not matched to a gene: 5. CDR1 NNHNN and CDR2 SYGAGS come from the germline V gene (reference sequence). The CDR3 totals 16 residues. The CDR3 DNA, read in part, is TGTGCCAGCGGTGATGCCCTGGGGGGGCGTCCCGGGCAGCTCTAC. Amino acids: CASGDALGGRPGQLY. The whole CDR3 sequence reads CASGDALGGRPGQLYF.

Comment on this clone: Gene names and germline refer to mouse. The read ends 1 residue before the CDR3 terminus; that terminus is restored from the germline J gene. J is TRBJ2-5 and V is TRBV5; maybe TRBD2 (6 bases). This CDR3 is 14 amino acids long. V was pared by 0 bases and J by 3 bases, with 7 bases between. The germline gives CDR1 LGHNA, CDR2 YNLKQL (reference sequence). The DNA read from the CDR3 is TGTGCCAGCAGCCAAGAGTGGGGGCAAGACACCCAGTAC. Its protein product is CASSQEWGQDTQY. The full CDR3 is CASSQEWGQDTQYF.